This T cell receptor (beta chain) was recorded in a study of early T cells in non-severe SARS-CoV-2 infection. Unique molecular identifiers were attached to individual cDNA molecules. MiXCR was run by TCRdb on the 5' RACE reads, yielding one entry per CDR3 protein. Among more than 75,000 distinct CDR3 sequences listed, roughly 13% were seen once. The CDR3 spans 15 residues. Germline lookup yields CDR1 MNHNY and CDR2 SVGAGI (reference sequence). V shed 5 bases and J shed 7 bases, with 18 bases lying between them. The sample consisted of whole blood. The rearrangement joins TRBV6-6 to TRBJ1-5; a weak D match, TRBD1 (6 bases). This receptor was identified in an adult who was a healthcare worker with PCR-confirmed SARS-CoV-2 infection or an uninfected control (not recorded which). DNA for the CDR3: TGTGCCAGCAGTACCTCGACAGGCTCCCGACAGCCCCAGCATTTT. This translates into CASSTSTGSRQPQHF.